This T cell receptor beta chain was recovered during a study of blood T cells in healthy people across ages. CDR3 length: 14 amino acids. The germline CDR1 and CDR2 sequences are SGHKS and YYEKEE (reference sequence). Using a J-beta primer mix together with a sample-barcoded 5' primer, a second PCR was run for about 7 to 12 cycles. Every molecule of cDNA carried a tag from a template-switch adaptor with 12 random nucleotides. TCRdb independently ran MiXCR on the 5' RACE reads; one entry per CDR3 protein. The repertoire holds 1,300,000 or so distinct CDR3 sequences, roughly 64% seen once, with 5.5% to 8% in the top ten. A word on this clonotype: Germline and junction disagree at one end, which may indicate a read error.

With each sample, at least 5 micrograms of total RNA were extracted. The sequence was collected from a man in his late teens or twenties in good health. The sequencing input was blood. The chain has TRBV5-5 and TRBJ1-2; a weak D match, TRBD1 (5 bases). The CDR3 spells CASSLVPGHYGYTF. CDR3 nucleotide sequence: TGTGCCAGCAGCTTGGTTCCAGGGCACTATGGCTATACCTTC. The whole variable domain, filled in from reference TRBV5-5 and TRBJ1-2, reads DAGVTQSPTHLIKTRGQQVTLRCSPISGHKSVSWYQQVLGQGPQFIFQYYEKEERGRGNFPDRFSARQFPNYSSELNVNALLLGDSALYLCASSLVPGHYGYTFGSGTRLTVV.